This TCR beta chain was recorded in a study of cytomegalovirus exposure and HLA in healthy donors. Overall study results and limits: With later analysis, a missense DCLRE1C variant became linked to TCR beta V- and J-gene trimming.

Primers: 60 Vbeta forward and 13 Jbeta reverse. The table came from immunoSEQ multiplex PCR; TCRdb's copy has only in-frame clones and leaves some out. The sample lists over 85,000 clones, approximately 85% occurring once. The CDR3 spans 13 residues. CDR1 is GTSNPN, CDR2 SVGIG, per germline (reference sequence). Trimming took off 0 bases at V and 3 bases at J, with 5 bases between the two ends. This clone was seen more than once but under ten times. Antigen: not known. The chain recombines TRBV30 with TRBJ2-2; no clear D. The sample comprised PBMCs. This receptor was identified in a man aged 40-49 years in good health and CMV-seropositive. This CDR3 reads CAWSVSYTGELFF. The CDR3 bases are TGTGCCTGGAGTGTCTCTTACACCGGGGAGCTGTTTTTT.